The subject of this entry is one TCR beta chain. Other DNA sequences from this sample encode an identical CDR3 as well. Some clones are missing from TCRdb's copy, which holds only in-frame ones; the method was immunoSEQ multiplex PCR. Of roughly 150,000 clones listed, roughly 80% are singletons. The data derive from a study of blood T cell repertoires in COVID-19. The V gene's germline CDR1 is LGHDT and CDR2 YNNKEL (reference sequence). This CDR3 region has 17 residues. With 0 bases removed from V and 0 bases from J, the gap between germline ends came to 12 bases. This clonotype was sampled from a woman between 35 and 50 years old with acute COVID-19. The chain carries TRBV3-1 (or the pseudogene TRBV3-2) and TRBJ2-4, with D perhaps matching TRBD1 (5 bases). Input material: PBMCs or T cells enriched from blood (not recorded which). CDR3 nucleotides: TGTGCCAGCAGCCAAGATGGGCGACAGCTAGCCAAAAACATTCAGTACTTC. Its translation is CASSQDGRQLAKNIQYF.